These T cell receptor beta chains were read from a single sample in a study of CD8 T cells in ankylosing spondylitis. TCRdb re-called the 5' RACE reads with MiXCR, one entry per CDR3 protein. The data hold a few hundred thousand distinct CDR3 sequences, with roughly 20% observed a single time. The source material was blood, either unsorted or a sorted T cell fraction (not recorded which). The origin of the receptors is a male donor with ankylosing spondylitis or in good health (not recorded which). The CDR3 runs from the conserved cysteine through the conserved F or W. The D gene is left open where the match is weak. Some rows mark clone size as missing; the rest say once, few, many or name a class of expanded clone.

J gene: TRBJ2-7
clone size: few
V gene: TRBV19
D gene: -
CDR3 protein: CASSIGGGLIHEQYF
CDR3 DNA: TGTGCCAGTAGTATCGGAGGAGGATTAATCCACGAGCAGTACTTC

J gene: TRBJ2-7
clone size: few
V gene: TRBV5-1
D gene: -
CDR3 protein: CASSLLGPSQLEYEQYF
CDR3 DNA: TGCGCCAGCAGCCTCCTTGGCCCTTCACAGCTAGAGTACGAGCAGTACTTC

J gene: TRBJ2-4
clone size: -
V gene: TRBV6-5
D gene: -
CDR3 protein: CASSYIGGRDIQYF
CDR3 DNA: TGTGCCAGCAGTTACATAGGGGGGCGAGACATTCAGTACTTC

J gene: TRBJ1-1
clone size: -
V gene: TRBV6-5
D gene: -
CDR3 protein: CASSYLGLDDSEAFF
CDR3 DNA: TGTGCCAGCAGTTACTTGGGGTTGGACGATTCTGAAGCTTTCTTT

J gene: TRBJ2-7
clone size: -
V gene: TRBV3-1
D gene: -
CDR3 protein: CASSQPRRHEQYF
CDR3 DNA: TGTGCCAGCAGCCAACCCCGCCGCCACGAGCAGTACTTC

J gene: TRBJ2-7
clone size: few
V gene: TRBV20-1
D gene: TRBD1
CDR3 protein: CSARDLTGGSYEQYF
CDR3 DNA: TGCAGTGCTAGAGATTTGACAGGGGGGTCCTACGAGCAGTACTTC

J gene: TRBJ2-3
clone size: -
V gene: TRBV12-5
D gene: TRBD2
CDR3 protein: CASAPGLAGGYVADTQYF
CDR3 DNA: TGTGCTAGTGCTCCGGGACTAGCGGGGGGTTATGTTGCAGATACGCAGTATTTT

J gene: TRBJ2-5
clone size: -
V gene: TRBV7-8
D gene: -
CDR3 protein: CASSLMFVQAQETQYF
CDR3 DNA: TGTGCCAGCAGCTTAATGTTCGTGCAGGCACAAGAGACCCAGTACTTC

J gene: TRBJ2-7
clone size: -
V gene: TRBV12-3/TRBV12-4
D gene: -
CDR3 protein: CASSPLIGYEQYF
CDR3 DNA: TGTGCCAGCAGCCCTTTGATCGGCTACGAGCAGTACTTC

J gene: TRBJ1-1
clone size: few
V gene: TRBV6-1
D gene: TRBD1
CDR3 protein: CASRLDRVEAFF
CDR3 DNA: TGTGCCAGCAGACTCGACAGGGTTGAAGCTTTCTTT

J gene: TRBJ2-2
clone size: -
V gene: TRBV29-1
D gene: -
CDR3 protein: CSVEMEGNTGELFF
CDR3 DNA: TGCAGCGTTGAGATGGAAGGGAACACCGGGGAGCTGTTTTTT

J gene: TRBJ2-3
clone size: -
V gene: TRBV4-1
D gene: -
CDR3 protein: CASSQEPFTDTQYF
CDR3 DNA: TGCGCCAGCAGCCAAGAGCCTTTCACAGATACGCAGTATTTT

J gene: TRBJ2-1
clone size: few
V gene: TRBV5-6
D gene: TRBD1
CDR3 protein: CASIGTGARNEQFF
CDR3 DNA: TGTGCCAGCATTGGGACAGGGGCGAGGAATGAGCAGTTCTTC

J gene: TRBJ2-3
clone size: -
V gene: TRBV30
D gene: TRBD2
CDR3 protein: CAWMPSGLPSTDTQYF
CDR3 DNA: TGTGCCTGGATGCCTAGCGGTTTACCTAGCACAGATACGCAGTATTTT

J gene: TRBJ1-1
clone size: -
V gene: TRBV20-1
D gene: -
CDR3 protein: CSADPRGREVTEAFF
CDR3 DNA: TGCAGTGCTGACCCCCGGGGCAGGGAGGTCACTGAAGCTTTCTTT

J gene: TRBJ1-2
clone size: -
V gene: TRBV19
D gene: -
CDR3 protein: CASSSGPYYGYTF
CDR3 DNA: TGTGCCAGTAGTAGCGGGCCCTACTATGGCTACACCTTC

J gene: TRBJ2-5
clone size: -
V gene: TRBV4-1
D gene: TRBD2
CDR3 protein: CASSRLELAVEGETQYF
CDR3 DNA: TGCGCCAGCAGCCGACTGGAACTAGCGGTTGAGGGAGAGACCCAGTACTTC

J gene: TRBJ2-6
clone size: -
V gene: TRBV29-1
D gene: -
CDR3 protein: CSVEDVGSGANVLTF
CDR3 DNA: TGCAGCGTTGAAGACGTGGGATCTGGGGCCAACGTCCTGACTTTC

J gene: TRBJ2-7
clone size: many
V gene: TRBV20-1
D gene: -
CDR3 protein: CSARESGNYEQYF
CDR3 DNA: TGCAGTGCTAGAGAGTCAGGGAACTACGAGCAGTACTTC

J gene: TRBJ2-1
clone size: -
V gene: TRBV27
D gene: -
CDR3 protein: CASSLLLGIYNEQFF
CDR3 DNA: TGTGCCAGCAGTCTTCTGCTAGGGATATACAATGAGCAGTTCTTC

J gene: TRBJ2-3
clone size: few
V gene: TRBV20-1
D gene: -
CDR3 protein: CSARSGDTQYF
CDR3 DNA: TGCAGTGCTAGATCAGGAGATACGCAGTATTTT

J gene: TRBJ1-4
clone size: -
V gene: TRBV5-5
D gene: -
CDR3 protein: CASSGWDGYNEKLFF
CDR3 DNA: TGTGCCAGCAGCGGCTGGGACGGTTATAATGAAAAACTGTTTTTT

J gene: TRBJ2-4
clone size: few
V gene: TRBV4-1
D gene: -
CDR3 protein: CASSPLRGVENIQYF
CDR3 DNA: TGCGCCAGCAGCCCACTAAGGGGGGTGGAAAACATTCAGTACTTC

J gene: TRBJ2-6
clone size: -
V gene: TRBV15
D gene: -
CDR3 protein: CATRSRSSGANVLTF
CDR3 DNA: TGTGCCACCCGTAGCCGGTCCTCTGGGGCCAACGTCCTGACTTTC

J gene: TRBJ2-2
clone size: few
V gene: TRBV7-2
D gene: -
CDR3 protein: CASSLAAGSGELFF
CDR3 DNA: TGTGCCAGCAGCTTAGCCGCGGGATCCGGGGAGCTGTTTTTT

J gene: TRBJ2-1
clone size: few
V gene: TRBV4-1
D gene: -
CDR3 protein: CASSQEPPGRSTYNEQFF
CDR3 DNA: TGCGCCAGCAGCCAAGAGCCCCCGGGACGGTCCACCTACAATGAGCAGTTCTTC

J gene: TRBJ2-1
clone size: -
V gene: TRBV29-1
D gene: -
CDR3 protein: CSVDEGNEQFF
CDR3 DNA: TGCAGCGTTGATGAAGGAAATGAGCAGTTCTTC

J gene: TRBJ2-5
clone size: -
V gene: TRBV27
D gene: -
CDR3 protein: CASKLKGAGETQYF
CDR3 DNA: TGTGCCAGCAAGCTCAAAGGGGCCGGAGAGACCCAGTACTTC

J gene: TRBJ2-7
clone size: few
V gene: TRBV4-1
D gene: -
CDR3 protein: CASSQGSPYEQYF
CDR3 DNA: TGCGCCAGCAGCCAGGGGTCTCCCTACGAGCAGTACTTC

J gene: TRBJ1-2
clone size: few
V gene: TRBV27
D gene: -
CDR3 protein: CASSFSQGQNGYTF
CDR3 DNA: TGTGCCAGCAGTTTCTCGCAGGGGCAAAATGGCTACACCTTC

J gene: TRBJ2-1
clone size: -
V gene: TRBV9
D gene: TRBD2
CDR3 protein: CASSARLAYNEQFF
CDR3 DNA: TGTGCCAGCAGCGCCCGACTAGCGTATAATGAGCAGTTCTTC

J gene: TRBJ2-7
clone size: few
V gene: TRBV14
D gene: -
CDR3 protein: CASSQFGAESHEQYF
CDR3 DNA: TGTGCCAGCAGCCAATTTGGCGCGGAATCCCACGAGCAGTACTTC

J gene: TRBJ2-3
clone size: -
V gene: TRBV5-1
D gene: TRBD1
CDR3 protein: CASRATRDRGTDTQYF
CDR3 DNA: TGCGCCAGCAGGGCTACCCGGGACAGGGGCACAGATACGCAGTATTTT

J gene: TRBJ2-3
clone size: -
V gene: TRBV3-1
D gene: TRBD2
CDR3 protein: CASSQTLAGASTDTQYF
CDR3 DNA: TGTGCCAGCAGCCAAACTCTAGCGGGAGCTAGCACAGATACGCAGTATTTT

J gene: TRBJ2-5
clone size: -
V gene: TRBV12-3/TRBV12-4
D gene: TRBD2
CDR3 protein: CASSLFGLAGPQETQYF
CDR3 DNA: TGTGCCAGCAGTTTATTCGGACTAGCGGGGCCACAAGAGACCCAGTACTTC

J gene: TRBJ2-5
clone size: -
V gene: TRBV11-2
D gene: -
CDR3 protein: CASTLRPRAGETQYF
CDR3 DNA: TGTGCCAGCACACTAAGACCCAGGGCTGGAGAGACCCAGTACTTC

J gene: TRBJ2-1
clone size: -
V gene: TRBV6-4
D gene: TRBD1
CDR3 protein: CASSPTTGGEYNEQFF
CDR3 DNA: TGTGCCAGCAGTCCCACGACAGGGGGCGAATACAATGAGCAGTTCTTC

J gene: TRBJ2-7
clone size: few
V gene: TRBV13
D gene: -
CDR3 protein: CASSREDDEQYF
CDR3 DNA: TGTGCCAGCAGCCGAGAGGATGACGAGCAGTACTTC

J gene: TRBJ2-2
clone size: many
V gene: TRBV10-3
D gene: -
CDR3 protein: CATDDPGTTNTGELFF
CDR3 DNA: TGTGCCACGGACGACCCTGGGACCACGAACACCGGGGAGCTGTTTTTT

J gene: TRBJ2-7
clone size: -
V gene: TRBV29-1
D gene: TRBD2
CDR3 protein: CSVGGGETYEQYF
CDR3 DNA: TGCAGCGTTGGGGGGGGTGAAACCTACGAGCAGTACTTC

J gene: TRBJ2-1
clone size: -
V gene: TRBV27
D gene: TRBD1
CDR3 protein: CASSGPTGLHEQFF
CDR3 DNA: TGTGCCAGCAGTGGGCCGACAGGGTTGCATGAGCAGTTCTTC

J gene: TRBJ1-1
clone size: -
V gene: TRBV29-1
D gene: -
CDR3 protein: CSVDRMNTEAFF
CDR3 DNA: TGCAGCGTCGACCGAATGAACACTGAAGCTTTCTTT

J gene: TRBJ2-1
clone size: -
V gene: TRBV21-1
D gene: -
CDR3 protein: CASSKSVSQVGRRFNEQFF
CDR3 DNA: TGTGCCAGCAGCAAATCTGTCAGCCAGGTCGGGCGTCGTTTCAATGAGCAGTTCTTC

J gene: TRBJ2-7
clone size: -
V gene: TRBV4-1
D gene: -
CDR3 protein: CASSQGATPYEQYF
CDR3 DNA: TGCGCCAGCAGCCAAGGGGCTACACCCTACGAGCAGTACTTC

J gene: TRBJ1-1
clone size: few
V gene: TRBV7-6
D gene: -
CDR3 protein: CASSSPGGRDTEAFF
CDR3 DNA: TGTGCCAGCAGCTCACCGGGTGGGAGGGACACTGAAGCTTTCTTT

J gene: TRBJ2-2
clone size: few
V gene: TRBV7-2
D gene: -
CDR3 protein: CASCEWGRATGELFF
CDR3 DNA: TGTGCCAGCTGCGAGTGGGGGCGCGCGACCGGGGAGCTGTTTTTT

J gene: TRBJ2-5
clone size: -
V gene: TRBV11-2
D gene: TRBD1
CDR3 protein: CASSQTGGQETQYF
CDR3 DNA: TGTGCCAGCAGCCAGACAGGGGGACAAGAGACCCAGTACTTC

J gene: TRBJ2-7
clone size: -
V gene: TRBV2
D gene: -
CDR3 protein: CASREGEQYF
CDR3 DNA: TGTGCCAGCAGAGAGGGGGAGCAGTACTTC

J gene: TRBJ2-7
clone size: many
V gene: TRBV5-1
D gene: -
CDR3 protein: CASSFGMSGEQYF
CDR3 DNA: TGCGCCAGCAGCTTCGGGATGTCCGGCGAGCAGTACTTC

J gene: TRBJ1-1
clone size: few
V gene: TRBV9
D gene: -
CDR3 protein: CASSNTGGGSEAFF
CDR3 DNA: TGTGCCAGCAGCAACACAGGCGGAGGGTCTGAAGCTTTCTTT

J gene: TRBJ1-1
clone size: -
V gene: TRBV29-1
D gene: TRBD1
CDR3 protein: CSVDGQGSEAFF
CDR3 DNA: TGCAGCGTTGATGGACAGGGAAGTGAAGCTTTCTTT

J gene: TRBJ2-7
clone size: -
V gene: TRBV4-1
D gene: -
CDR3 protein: CASSQVVGGEQYF
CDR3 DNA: TGCGCCAGCAGCCAAGTGGTCGGGGGCGAGCAGTACTTC

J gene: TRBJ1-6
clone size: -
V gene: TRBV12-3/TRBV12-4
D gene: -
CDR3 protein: CASREGGYSPLHF
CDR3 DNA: TGTGCCAGCAGGGAAGGGGGGTATTCACCCCTCCACTTT

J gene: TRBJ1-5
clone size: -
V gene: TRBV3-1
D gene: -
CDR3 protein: CASSTYSNQPQHF
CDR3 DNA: TGTGCCAGCAGCACGTATAGCAATCAGCCCCAGCATTTT

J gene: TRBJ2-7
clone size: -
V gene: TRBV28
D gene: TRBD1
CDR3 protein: CASSHPRGTGIYEQYF
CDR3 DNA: TGTGCCAGCAGCCACCCACGGGGGACAGGGATTTACGAGCAGTACTTC

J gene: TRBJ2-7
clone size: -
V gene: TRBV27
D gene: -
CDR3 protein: CASSLSSHTGEQYF
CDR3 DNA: TGTGCCAGCAGTTTATCCTCTCATACGGGGGAGCAGTACTTC

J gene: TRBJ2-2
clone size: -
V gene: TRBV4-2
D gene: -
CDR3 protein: CASQPLPANTGELFF
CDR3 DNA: TGTGCCAGCCAGCCTTTACCGGCGAACACCGGGGAGCTGTTTTTT

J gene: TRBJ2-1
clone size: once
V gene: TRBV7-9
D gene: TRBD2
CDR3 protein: CASSLPPGGEF
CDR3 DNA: TGTGCCAGCAGCTTACCCCCCGGGGGGGAGTTC

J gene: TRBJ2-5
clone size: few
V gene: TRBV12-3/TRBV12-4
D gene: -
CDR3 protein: CASTLRQEETQYF
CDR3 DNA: TGTGCCAGCACCCTTCGACAGGAGGAGACCCAGTACTTC